These 17 T cell receptor beta chains were all obtained from the same sample, sequenced in a study of T cell clones after liver transplantation. This table comes from immunoSEQ multiplex PCR, and its TCRdb copy is limited to in-frame clones, with some not included. Counted here are some 50,000 clones, around 70% occurring once; the ten biggest clones make up around 8.9%. The material was CD4+ T cells from blood, obtained at the 22-month timepoint. Receptors originate from a human patient who received a liver transplant. The T cells may partly be graft donor cells.

J is TRBJ1-1 and V is TRBV5-1; no definite D call. The CDR3 length is 14 residues. V was cut by 1 base and J by 4 bases, with 11 bases left in between. Looked up from germline, CDR1 is SGHRS and CDR2 is YFSETQ. CDR3 region: CASSLKPESTEAFF. The CDR3 DNA sequence: TGCGCCAGCAGCTTGAAGCCGGAGTCCACTGAAGCTTTCTTT.

The table lists this clone with a few counts. This rearrangement joins TRBV5-1 to TRBJ2-5; 10 bases line up with TRBD1. The V and J ends lost 2 bases and 5 bases, in that order; junction bases with no gene match: 6. Germline V CDR1 and CDR2: SGHRS, YFSETQ. This CDR3 spans 15 amino acids. The CDR3 here is CASSFTGTGDETQYF. Written as DNA, the CDR3 is TGCGCCAGCAGCTTCACGGGGACAGGGGACGAGACCCAGTACTTC.

The chain links TRBV7-8 to TRBJ1-3; tentatively, D is TRBD1 (5 bases). The CDR3 totals 15 residues. Germline-derived CDR1 and CDR2 are SGHVS and FQNEAQ. Trimming removed 10 bases from V and 4 bases from J, with 20 bases in between. This CDR3 is CATPAPGTPGNTIYF. The CDR3 nucleotides read TGTGCCACCCCAGCTCCCGGGACTCCAGGAAACACCATATATTTT.

This clone showed up just a few times. The J gene is TRBJ2-7, the V gene TRBV4-2, with 12 bases identical to TRBD1. Unmatched junction bases numbered 8, after V lost 4 bases and J lost 7 bases. CDR1 and CDR2 (germline): LGHNA, YNFKEQ. The CDR3 totals 15 residues. Here the CDR3 DNA reads TGTGCCAGCAGCCTGGGGGGGACAGGGGGCTGGGAGCAGTACTTC. It yields the protein CASSLGGTGGWEQYF.

The chain has TRBV9 and TRBJ2-7; 8 nucleotides match TRBD2. Germline CDR1 reads SGDLS; CDR2 reads YYNGEE. J was trimmed by 4 bases and V by 0 bases; bases with no gene match: 9. The CDR3 covers 16 residues. This chain's CDR3 is CASSVGVTGGLYEQYF. CDR3 coding DNA: TGTGCCAGCAGCGTAGGGGTGACGGGGGGGCTTTACGAGCAGTACTTC.

The chain joins TRBV28 to TRBJ1-4; tentative D call: TRBD1 (5 bases). Germline V lookup: CDR1 MDHEN, CDR2 SYDVKM. The V gene lost 6 bases and the J gene lost 8 bases, with 16 bases spanning the gap. This CDR3 has 14 residues. The CDR3 spells CASSRQRVEEKLFF. The DNA for the CDR3 is TGTGCCAGCAGCCGACAGCGAGTAGAAGAAAAACTGTTTTTT.

The V gene is TRBV5-4, the J gene TRBJ2-7; TRBD1 agrees at 7 bases. The CDR3 is 13 residues long. Germline V gene sequence: CDR1 SGHNT, CDR2 YYREEE (reference sequence). With 4 bases clipped from V and 4 bases from J, the junction kept 5 bases outside the gene matches. The DNA for the CDR3 is TGTGCCAGCAGCAGACAGGGAATTTACGAGCAGTACTTC. It codes for CASSRQGIYEQYF.

The CDR3 here is CASSSTRDTQYF. The CDR3 DNA follows: TGTGCCAGCAGTTCGACACGAGATACGCAGTATTTT. The chain uses TRBV7-6 and TRBJ2-3; D gene ambiguous. The germline gives CDR1 SGHVS, CDR2 FNYEAQ. The CDR3 length is 12 residues. Trimming removed 6 bases from V and 5 bases from J, with 9 bases in between. Combining the CDR3 with reference TRBV7-6 and TRBJ2-3 gives the whole variable domain GAGVSQSPRYKVTKRGQDVALRCDPISGHVSLYWYRQALGQGPEFLTYFNYEAQQDKSGLPNDRFSAERPEGSISTLTIQRTEQRDSAMYRCASSSTRDTQYFGPGTRLTVL.

V gene TRBV18 combines with J gene TRBJ2-7; 11 bases map to TRBD1. This CDR3 contains 16 residues. V was clipped by 0 bases and J by 3 bases; unmatched bases: 4. Germline values: CDR1 KGHSH, CDR2 LQKENI. The CDR3 region has the DNA TGTGCCAGCTCACCACCGGGACAGGGGGGAGGCTACGAGCAGTACTTC. Its translation: CASSPPGQGGGYEQYF.

The V gene is TRBV10-3, the J gene TRBJ2-2; weak D call: TRBD2 (5 bases). From germline, CDR1 is ENHRY and CDR2 SYGVKD. V was trimmed by 2 bases and J by 3 bases, leaving 7 bases between them. This CDR3 spans 14 amino acids. Here the CDR3 DNA reads TGTGCCATCAGTGAGCGAGGGTACACCGGGGAGCTGTTTTTT. Translated: CAISERGYTGELFF.

This rearrangement joins TRBV6-5 to TRBJ2-3, with 7 bases identical to TRBD1. The germline V gene has CDR1 MNHEY and CDR2 SVGAGI. There are 15 residues in the CDR3. The trim removed 7 bases at V and 5 bases at J, leaving 12 bases unmatched. CDR3 in DNA: TGTGCCAGCATCCAGGGACAGCCCCTTAGAGATACGCAGTATTTT. Amino acids: CASIQGQPLRDTQYF.

The chain links TRBV5-4 to TRBJ2-7; TRBD1 agrees at 8 bases. This CDR3 comprises 14 residues. Germline V gene data show CDR1 as SGHNT and CDR2 as YYREEE (reference sequence). Trimming cost V 0 bases and J 6 bases; bases outside gene matches: 5. The CDR3 loop reads CASSLAQGVREQYF. CDR3 DNA: TGTGCCAGCAGCTTGGCACAGGGGGTGCGCGAGCAGTACTTC.

The CDR3, as DNA: TGTGCCAGTTATTTGACTAGCGGGGCCGCTGGGTTCTTC. It codes for CASYLTSGAAGFF. The chain is built from TRBV2 and TRBJ2-1; the match to TRBD2 covers 11 bases. Germline V gene lookup returns CDR1 SNHLY and CDR2 FYNNEI. With 9 bases clipped from V and 15 bases from J, the junction kept 13 bases outside the gene matches. This CDR3 has 13 amino acids.

Remarks on this clone: The sample has other DNA sequences that encode this CDR3 too. The genes are TRBV6-1 and TRBJ2-7; D is possibly TRBD1 or TRBD2 (5 bases each). The CDR3 has 13 amino acids. Germline CDR1 is MNHNS and CDR2 is SASEGT. Trimming removed 5 bases at V and 2 bases at J, with 10 bases between. CDR3 sequence (DNA): TGTGCCAGCAGTCGGGACGGTACCTACGAGCAGTACTTC. Its translation: CASSRDGTYEQYF.

This clone occurred once. The CDR3 protein is CATSRSMGTQYF. For the CDR3, the DNA is TGTGCCACCAGCAGATCTATGGGGACCCAGTACTTC. J is TRBJ2-5 and V is TRBV15; D gene ambiguous. Germline loops: CDR1 LNHNV, CDR2 YYDKDF (reference sequence). CDR3 length: 12 residues. With 2 bases removed from V and 7 bases from J, the gap between germline ends came to 8 bases.

This clone was recorded a few times. The rearrangement joins TRBV5-5 to TRBJ1-3; D might be TRBD1 (6 bases). This CDR3 comprises 17 residues. The V gene lost 2 bases and the J gene lost 0 bases, with 15 bases spanning the gap. Germline-derived CDR1 and CDR2 are SGHKS and YYEKEE (reference sequence). CDR3 in amino acids: CASSLNPPGVSGNTIYF. As DNA, the CDR3 is TGTGCCAGCAGCTTAAATCCACCAGGGGTCTCTGGAAACACCATATATTTT.

DNA for the CDR3: TGTGCCAGCAGTGAACTAGCGGGGGGGCCCTACGAGCAGTACTTC. Its translation: CASSELAGGPYEQYF. The chain joins TRBV6-1 to TRBJ2-7, with 12 bases aligning to TRBD2. Trimming at V came to 2 bases and at J to 2 bases, leaving 1 base not matched to a gene. Germline CDR1 reads MNHNS; CDR2 reads SASEGT. This CDR3 comprises 15 residues.